The 22 T cell receptor beta chains below all came from one sample that was sequenced in a study of immune evolution from preneoplasia to lung adenocarcinoma. Generated by immunoSEQ multiplex PCR, the TCRdb table keeps only in-frame clones and is missing some. The repertoire holds roughly 9,200 clones, with over 75% as singletons. Source material: FFPE minimally invasive lung adenocarcinoma tissue. The receptors derive from an older donor with lung adenocarcinoma.

This clone has more than one count but fewer than ten. The V gene is TRBV5-6, the J gene TRBJ2-4, with 8 bases identical to TRBD1. In germline, CDR1 is SGHDT, CDR2 YYEEEE. V lost 2 bases, J lost 6 bases, and 1 base stayed unmatched. CDR3 length: 13 amino acids. Written as DNA, the CDR3 is TGTGCCAGCAGCTTAGGACAGGGAAACATTCAGTACTTC. Amino acids: CASSLGQGNIQYF.

This clone has just a few counts. This chain joins TRBV10-3 and TRBJ1-6; 9 bases align to TRBD1. The CDR3 loop spans 14 amino acids. V gave up 4 bases and J gave up 7 bases; unmatched junction bases: 2. Germline V gives CDR1 ENHRY, CDR2 SYGVKD. The DNA of the CDR3 is TGTGCCATCAGTGTGACAGGGGGGAATTCACCCCTCCACTTT. Encoded protein: CAISVTGGNSPLHF.

This chain connects TRBV19 to TRBJ1-1; no definite D call. Per germline, CDR1 LNHDA and CDR2 SQIVND (reference sequence). The CDR3 is 13 amino acids. Trimming took 5 bases from V and 11 from J, leaving 18 bases between them. As DNA, the CDR3 is TGTGCCAGTAGTGCCCTGCAAAGCGGGTTTGCTTTCTTT. This translates into CASSALQSGFAFF.

The sample holds one count of this clone. This sequence joins TRBV11-2 and TRBJ1-1, with a possible D match to TRBD1 (5 bases). CDR3 size: 14 residues. Germline assignment: CDR1 SGHAT and CDR2 FQNNGV. V dropped 2 bases and J dropped 4 bases, with 11 bases sitting between them. CDR3 amino acids: CASSLNPGRTEAFF. CDR3 in DNA: TGTGCCAGCAGCTTAAACCCGGGGCGCACTGAAGCTTTCTTT.

The rearrangement uses TRBV7-2 and TRBJ2-1, with a tentative D call TRBD2 (6 bases). V shed 1 base and J shed 9 bases, with 19 bases lying between them. Germline CDR1 reads SGHTA; CDR2 reads FQGNSA. The CDR3 sequence is 16 residues long. This CDR3 reads CASSLGRLAIVSEQFF. In DNA, the CDR3 is TGTGCCAGCAGCTTAGGCAGGCTAGCGATAGTATCTGAGCAGTTCTTC. Full variable domain (outside the CDR3, taken from reference TRBV7-2 and TRBJ2-1): GAGVSQSPSNKVTEKGKDVELRCDPISGHTALYWYRQSLGQGLEFLIYFQGNSAPDKSGLPSDRFSAERTGGSVSTLTIQRTQQEDSAVYLCASSLGRLAIVSEQFFGPGTRLTVL.

The chain couples TRBV30 to TRBJ2-7, with TRBD2 matching 8 bases. Looked up from germline, CDR1 is GTSNPN and CDR2 is SVGIG (reference sequence). With 2 bases clipped from V and 2 bases from J, the junction kept 11 bases outside the gene matches. The CDR3 loop spans 16 amino acids. The CDR3, as DNA: TGTGCCTGGAGTACCGGGATAGCGGGACGAACCTACGAGCAGTACTTC. Translating it yields CAWSTGIAGRTYEQYF.

This chain connects TRBV7-8 to TRBJ2-7; the match to TRBD1 covers 7 bases. Per germline, CDR1 SGHVS and CDR2 FQNEAQ. This CDR3 is built from 15 residues. The ends lost 1 base at V and 4 bases at J; junction bases unmatched: 7. CDR3 sequence: CASSLVRDRFYEQYF. Here the CDR3 DNA reads TGTGCCAGCAGCTTAGTCCGGGACAGATTTTACGAGCAGTACTTC.

This clone appeared a single time. The J gene is TRBJ1-1, the V gene TRBV30; 8 nucleotides match TRBD1. V shed 5 bases, J shed 6 bases, and the junction held 8 bases outside the gene matches. In germline, CDR1 is GTSNPN, CDR2 SVGIG (reference sequence). This CDR3 comprises 13 residues. The CDR3 protein is CAWWTGFTPEAFF. For the CDR3, the DNA is TGTGCCTGGTGGACAGGGTTTACCCCTGAAGCTTTCTTT. Full variable domain (remainder filled in from reference TRBV30 and TRBJ1-1): SQTIHQWPATLVQPVGSPLSLECTVEGTSNPNLYWYRQAAGRGLQLLFYSVGIGQISSEVPQNLSASRPQDRQFILSSKKLLLSDSGFYLCAWWTGFTPEAFFGQGTRLTVV.

The chain combines TRBV28 with TRBJ1-5, with D unclear. Germline lookup yields CDR1 MDHEN and CDR2 SYDVKM. V was pared by 4 bases and J by 3 bases, with 10 bases between. The CDR3 runs 14 residues. CDR3 protein: CASSSRVHNQPQHF. CDR3 in DNA: TGTGCCAGCAGTTCTCGGGTACACAATCAGCCCCAGCATTTT. Looking up the rest from reference TRBV28 and TRBJ1-5 gives the full variable domain: DVKVTQSSRYLVKRTGEKVFLECVQDMDHENMFWYRQDPGLGLRLIYFSYDVKMKEKGDIPEGYSVSREKKERFSLILESASTNQTSMYLCASSSRVHNQPQHFGDGTRLSIL.

The rearrangement uses TRBV28 and TRBJ2-1; D is perhaps TRBD1 (7 bases). This CDR3 is 15 amino acids long. Trimming took off 5 bases at V and 2 bases at J, with 13 bases between the two ends. Germline V gene data show CDR1 as MDHEN and CDR2 as SYDVKM. CDR3 region: CASSPQGGPYNEQFF. DNA for the CDR3: TGTGCCAGCAGTCCCCAGGGGGGTCCCTACAATGAGCAGTTCTTC.

This clone was counted a few times. The chain links TRBV28 to TRBJ2-7; possibly TRBD1 for D (6 bases). The CDR3 totals 16 residues. Germline V lookup: CDR1 MDHEN, CDR2 SYDVKM. V shed 8 bases and J shed 5 bases, with 25 bases lying between them. CDR3 loop: CASRPQDLGAVHEQYF. The CDR3 DNA reads TGTGCCAGCCGGCCTCAAGACCTGGGGGCGGTCCACGAGCAGTACTTC.

This clone was detected once. The chain is built from TRBV5-1 and TRBJ2-6; tentatively, D is TRBD2 (6 bases). The germline CDR1 and CDR2 sequences are SGHRS and YFSETQ. CDR3 length: 16 residues. V was trimmed by 0 bases and J by 1 base, leaving 8 bases between them. The CDR3: CASSLAGGSGANVLTF. Written as DNA, the CDR3 is TGCGCCAGCAGCTTGGCCGGGGGTTCTGGGGCCAACGTCCTGACTTTC.

The rearrangement joins TRBV6-5 to TRBJ1-1; no reliable D call. This CDR3 is 12 amino acids long. Trimming stripped 2 bases from V and 8 bases from J, with 9 bases between. Germline-derived CDR1 and CDR2 are MNHEY and SVGAGI. The CDR3 reads CASSYGRGEAFF. CDR3 nucleotide sequence: TGTGCCAGCAGTTACGGTAGAGGGGAAGCTTTCTTT.

The genes are TRBV10-2 and TRBJ1-3, with 7 bases matching TRBD1. The CDR3 extends over 17 amino acids. CDR1 is WSHSY, CDR2 SAAADI, per germline. V shed 6 bases, J shed 0 bases, and the junction held 11 bases outside the gene matches. The CDR3 DNA follows: TGCGCCAGCAGAGCCTCACAGGGGCCGCGCTCTGGAAACACCATATATTTT. Translation: CASRASQGPRSGNTIYF.

Notes on this clone: The identical CDR3 is also encoded by other nucleotide sequences in the sample. V gene TRBV4-1 combines with J gene TRBJ2-2, with TRBD2 identical over 9 bases. CDR3 size: 16 residues. CDR1 and CDR2 (germline): MGHRA, YSYEKL. J was trimmed by 8 bases and V by 0 bases; bases with no gene match: 7. The CDR3 nucleotides read TGCGCCAGCAGCCAAGACGCGGCGGGAGGGAGAGGGGAGCTGTTTTTT. Residues: CASSQDAAGGRGELFF.

V is TRBV7-9 and J is TRBJ1-6; D unclear. Germline-derived CDR1 and CDR2 are SEHNR and FQNEAQ (reference sequence). The V end was cut by 2 bases, the J end by 5 bases, with 1 base between. The CDR3 length is 12 residues. The CDR3 region is CASSLNNSPLHF. As DNA, the CDR3 is TGTGCCAGCAGCTTAAATAATTCACCCCTCCACTTT.

V usage is TRBV30 and J usage is TRBJ1-1, with 9 bases fitting TRBD1. The germline gives CDR1 GTSNPN, CDR2 SVGIG (reference sequence). V trimming: 0 bases; J trimming: 3 bases; junction bases outside the gene matches: 5. The CDR3 totals 15 residues. The CDR3 here is CAWSVLTGGYTEAFF. The CDR3 coding sequence is TGTGCCTGGAGTGTCTTGACAGGGGGGTACACTGAAGCTTTCTTT.

The V call is TRBV9, the J call TRBJ2-1, with 8 bases aligning to TRBD2. Trimming took 0 bases from V and 2 from J; bases not matched to a gene: 4. Germline CDR1 reads SGDLS; CDR2 reads YYNGEE. This CDR3 is 16 amino acids long. The CDR3, as DNA: TGTGCCAGCAGCGTAGTTGGTAGCGGGACCTACAATGAGCAGTTCTTC. It is translated as CASSVVGSGTYNEQFF.

The rearrangement links TRBV12-2 to TRBJ2-7; the tabulated D call, TRBD1, remains unverified against the DNA. TRBV12-2 is noted as a pseudogene. This CDR3 has 18 amino acids. CDR3 sequence reads: CASRPPGEGQGFFYEQYF. CDR3 nucleotides: TGTGCAAGTCGCCCCCCGGGGGAGGGACAGGGGTTTTTTTACGAGCAGTACTTC.

The chain couples TRBV27 to TRBJ2-3; D possibly uses TRBD1 or TRBD2 (5 bases each). CDR1 is MNHEY, CDR2 SMNVEV, per germline (reference sequence). V was pared by 0 bases and J by 0 bases, with 7 bases between. This CDR3 is built from 15 residues. The CDR3: CASSLSGRSTDTQYF. The CDR3 nucleotides read TGTGCCAGCAGTTTATCGGGACGGAGCACAGATACGCAGTATTTT.

The chain carries TRBV2 and TRBJ1-5; D is perhaps TRBD1 (6 bases). CDR1 and CDR2 from the germline V gene are SNHLY and FYNNEI. The CDR3 is 15 amino acids. Trimming stripped 6 bases from V and 1 base from J, with 13 bases between. CDR3 residues: CASRWDTGSNQPQHF. CDR3 bases: TGTGCCAGCAGGTGGGACACCGGGAGCAATCAGCCCCAGCATTTT.

The chain couples TRBV30 to TRBJ1-2, with no clear D. Trimming took off 3 bases at V and 2 bases at J, with 13 bases between the two ends. Germline loops: CDR1 GTSNPN, CDR2 SVGIG (reference sequence). The CDR3 extends over 14 amino acids. CDR3 sequence (DNA): TGTGCCTGGAGCGCTGATTCTGGGAACTATGGCTACACCTTC. Translating gives CAWSADSGNYGYTF.